These 3 T cell receptor beta chains share one sample of origin, sequenced in a study of identical twins. TCRdb re-called the 5' RACE reads through MiXCR, storing one row per CDR3 protein. Here the sample spans 200,000 to 300,000 distinct CDR3 sequences, roughly 7.5% being singletons. The same sample was also studied in work on yellow fever vaccine responses in identical twins.

Specimen: CD8+ T cells sorted from blood. The receptor set was obtained from a woman aged 18-30 years in good health.

This clonotype was counted a few times. V usage is TRBV29-1 and J usage is TRBJ1-1; D not resolved. The CDR3 covers 11 residues. Trimming left V 2 bases short and J 7 bases short, with 8 bases between. Germline V gene lookup returns CDR1 SQVTM and CDR2 ANQGSEA. The CDR3, as DNA: TGCAGCGTTGAATTCATTAGTGAAGCTTTCTTT. Its protein product is CSVEFISEAFF.

This clonotype was seen ten or more times. The V call is TRBV20-1, the J call TRBJ1-1, with D hard to call. The germline V gene encodes CDR1 DFQATT and CDR2 SNEGSKA (reference sequence). The CDR3 has 8 amino acids. The V and J ends lost 6 bases and 8 bases respectively, with 4 bases between them. This chain's CDR3 is CSAREAFF. In DNA, the CDR3 is TGCAGTGCCCGCGAAGCTTTCTTT.

This clonotype was detected many times. The gene calls are TRBV2 and TRBJ2-2; 9 bases map to TRBD2. Germline CDR1 and CDR2: SNHLY and FYNNEI. The CDR3 has 18 amino acids. The junction had 10 bases not matched to a gene; V was cut back by 2 bases and J by 3 bases. For the CDR3, the DNA is TGTGCCAGCAGTGAACCCCAGTCTAGCGGGAAGTACACCGGGGAGCTGTTTTTT. Amino acid sequence: CASSEPQSSGKYTGELFF.